What follows describes a single T cell receptor (beta chain). With V trimmed by 3 bases and J by 7 bases, 6 bases remained unmatched. The CDR3 has 15 residues. The germline CDR1 and CDR2 sequences are SNHLY and FYNNEI. This sample was taken from a study of blood T cell repertoires in COVID-19. Turning to the study itself: Samples representing acute and convalescent COVID-19 were sourced from the United States, Italy and Spain.

TCRdb's table, derived via immunoSEQ multiplex PCR, lists solely in-frame clones and lacks some. The sample holds around 350,000 clones, around 87% seen once. This chain links TRBV2 with TRBJ1-2; TRBD1 matches 12 bases. The clonotype was recovered from a human donor in a cohort sampled during active COVID-19. The sequencing input was peripheral blood. The CDR3 coding sequence is TGTGCCAGCAGTGATGCGGGACAGGGGGCCCTTGGCTACACCTTC. Translation gives CASSDAGQGALGYTF. The entire variable domain, with the rest obtained from reference TRBV2 and TRBJ1-2, is as follows: EPEVTQTPSHQVTQMGQEVILRCVPISNHLYFYWYRQILGQKVEFLVSFYNNEISEKSEIFDDQFSVERPDGSNFTLKIRSTKLEDSAMYFCASSDAGQGALGYTFGSGTRLTVV.